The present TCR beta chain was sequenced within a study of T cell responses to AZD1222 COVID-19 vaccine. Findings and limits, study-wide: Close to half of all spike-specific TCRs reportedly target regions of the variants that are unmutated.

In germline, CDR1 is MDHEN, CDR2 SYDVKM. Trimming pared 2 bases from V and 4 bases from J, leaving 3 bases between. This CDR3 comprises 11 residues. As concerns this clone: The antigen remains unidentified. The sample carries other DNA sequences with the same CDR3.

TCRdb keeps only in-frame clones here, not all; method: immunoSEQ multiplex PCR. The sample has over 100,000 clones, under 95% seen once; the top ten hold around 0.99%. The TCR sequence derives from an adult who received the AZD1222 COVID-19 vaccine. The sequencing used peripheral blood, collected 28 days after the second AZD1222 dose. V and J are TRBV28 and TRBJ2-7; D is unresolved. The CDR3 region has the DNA TGTGCCAGCAGTTTACGTTACGAGCAGTACTTC. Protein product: CASSLRYEQYF.